Listed below are T cell receptor beta chains from one sample, sequenced in a study of cytomegalovirus exposure and HLA in healthy donors. Generated by immunoSEQ multiplex PCR, the TCRdb table keeps only in-frame clones and is missing some. The data hold around 200,000 clones, with more than 75% observed a single time. Sequencing used PBMCs. These receptor sequences come from a woman aged 40 to 50 in good health and CMV-seronegative. The CDR3 runs from the conserved cysteine through the conserved F or W. Each record gives: D gene, clone size, J gene, V gene, CDR3 DNA, CDR3 protein. A D gene is named only where the DNA matches it firmly. The size of a clone is reported for some rows only, either as once, few or many, or as a class for expanded clones.

D: TRBD1; size: .; J: TRBJ2-1; V: TRBV7-2; DNA: TGTGCCAGCAGCTCCTACAGGGGCAATGAGCAGTTCTTC; CDR3: CASSSYRGNEQFF
D: .; size: .; J: TRBJ2-4; V: TRBV7-2; DNA: TGTGCCAGCAGCTTATCGTACAGGGGGGGGGTAGCCAAAAACATTCAGTACTTC; CDR3: CASSLSYRGGVAKNIQYF
D: TRBD1; size: .; J: TRBJ2-7; V: TRBV10-1; DNA: TGCGCCACCTCGACAGGGCCCTTCAGCGAGCAGTACTTC; CDR3: CATSTGPFSEQYF
D: .; size: once; J: TRBJ2-2; V: TRBV7-2; DNA: TGTGCCAGCAGCGTAGGACAGCTCGCGAACACCGGGGAGCTGTTTTTT; CDR3: CASSVGQLANTGELFF
D: .; size: .; J: TRBJ1-1; V: TRBV6-5; DNA: TGTGCCAGCAGTTCTTGGACAGAGAACACTGAAGCTTTCTTT; CDR3: CASSSWTENTEAFF
D: .; size: .; J: TRBJ1-1; V: TRBV18; DNA: TGTGCCAGCTCACCAGTGGACACCCTGAACACTGAAGCTTTCTTT; CDR3: CASSPVDTLNTEAFF
D: .; size: .; J: TRBJ2-7; V: TRBV27; DNA: TGTGCCAGCAGTTTAATCCCCGGGACAACTTTTTACGAGCAGTACTTC; CDR3: CASSLIPGTTFYEQYF
D: .; size: .; J: TRBJ1-5; V: TRBV30; DNA: TGTGCCTGGAGTATGGTGGGGGGACAGCCCCAGCATTTT; CDR3: CAWSMVGGQPQHF
D: .; size: .; J: TRBJ1-2; V: TRBV6-4; DNA: TGTGCCAGCAGTGATGGGGGCCAGGGTGGCTACACCTTC; CDR3: CASSDGGQGGYTF
D: TRBD2; size: .; J: TRBJ2-7; V: TRBV9; DNA: TGTGCCAGCAGCGCCCGACTAGCATGGGACGAGCAGTACTTC; CDR3: CASSARLAWDEQYF
D: TRBD1; size: .; J: TRBJ1-1; V: TRBV9; DNA: TGTGCCAGCAGCCCACAGGGGGCCTGGGTGACTGAAGCTTTCTTT; CDR3: CASSPQGAWVTEAFF
D: .; size: .; J: TRBJ1-5; V: TRBV9; DNA: TGTGCCAGCAGCGTAGGGGGCAGTGATAGCAATCAGCCCCAGCATTTT; CDR3: CASSVGGSDSNQPQHF
D: TRBD2; size: .; J: TRBJ2-3; V: TRBV7-9; DNA: TGTGCCAGCAGCACCCCTAGCGGGATGGGGGATACGCAGTATTTT; CDR3: CASSTPSGMGDTQYF
D: .; size: .; J: TRBJ2-1; V: TRBV11-2; DNA: TGTGCCAGCAGCTTAGTACTCTCGGGAGATTTCTCCTACAATGAGCAGTTCTTC; CDR3: CASSLVLSGDFSYNEQFF
D: TRBD1; size: .; J: TRBJ2-1; V: TRBV4-2; DNA: TGTGCCAGCAGCCAAGAGATGACAGGGGACAATGAGCAGTTCTTC; CDR3: CASSQEMTGDNEQFF
D: TRBD2; size: .; J: TRBJ2-1; V: TRBV9; DNA: TGTGCCAGCAGCGTAAACTTCGGGGGGACTAGCGATGAGCAGTTCTTC; CDR3: CASSVNFGGTSDEQFF
D: TRBD2; size: .; J: TRBJ2-3; V: TRBV5-4; DNA: TGTGCCAGCAGCCAAGGGACTAGCGGGAGGGTTAGCACAGATACGCAGTATTTT; CDR3: CASSQGTSGRVSTDTQYF
D: TRBD2; size: .; J: TRBJ2-1; V: TRBV18; DNA: TGTGCCAGCTCACCCCGGAGTGGGAGGGCCTACAATGAGCAGTTCTTC; CDR3: CASSPRSGRAYNEQFF
D: TRBD2; size: .; J: TRBJ2-1; V: TRBV7-8; DNA: TGTGCCAGCAGCCTCTGGGAGGGCCGTAATGAGCAGTTCTTC; CDR3: CASSLWEGRNEQFF
D: .; size: .; J: TRBJ2-5; V: TRBV11-2; DNA: TGTGCCAGCAGCTTCCCCAGCGGCGAGACCCAGTACTTC; CDR3: CASSFPSGETQYF
D: .; size: .; J: TRBJ1-1; V: TRBV6-1; DNA: TGTGCCAGCAGTGATTGGGGAGATACGAACACTGAAGCTTTCTTT; CDR3: CASSDWGDTNTEAFF
D: .; size: .; J: TRBJ2-3; V: TRBV19; DNA: TGTGCCAGTAGTAACAGGGCGACAGATACGCAGTATTTT; CDR3: CASSNRATDTQYF
D: .; size: once; J: TRBJ2-5; V: TRBV6-5; DNA: TGTGCCAGCAGTTCAGGGTGGAGAGAGACCCAGTACTTC; CDR3: CASSSGWRETQYF
D: .; size: .; J: TRBJ2-7; V: TRBV28; DNA: TGTGCCAGCAGTTTCTCCCCCTCCGAGCAGTACTTC; CDR3: CASSFSPSEQYF
D: .; size: .; J: TRBJ1-3; V: TRBV30; DNA: TGTGCCTGGTTCGGGACACTAGGAAACACCATATATTTT; CDR3: CAWFGTLGNTIYF
D: .; size: few; J: TRBJ1-1; V: TRBV29-1; DNA: TGCAGCGTCCTCAAGCAGGGGTCCACTGAAGCTTTCTTT; CDR3: CSVLKQGSTEAFF
D: TRBD2; size: .; J: TRBJ2-7; V: TRBV4-1; DNA: TGCGCCAGCAGCCGCACTAGCGGGAGGGTCGAGCAGTACTTC; CDR3: CASSRTSGRVEQYF
D: .; size: .; J: TRBJ2-1; V: TRBV15; DNA: TGTGCCACCAGCAGAGATTTTGTGTCGAGCTCCTACAATGAGCAGTTCTTC; CDR3: CATSRDFVSSSYNEQFF
D: TRBD2; size: .; J: TRBJ2-3; V: TRBV29-1; DNA: TGCAGCGTGAGGACTAGCGGGTTCACAGATACGCAGTATTTT; CDR3: CSVRTSGFTDTQYF
D: TRBD1; size: .; J: TRBJ2-1; V: TRBV5-1; DNA: TGCGCCAGCAGCTTCGGACAGGGGCCCTACAATGAGCAGTTCTTC; CDR3: CASSFGQGPYNEQFF
D: TRBD1; size: .; J: TRBJ2-6; V: TRBV7-6; DNA: TGTGCCAGCAACCTTACAGGGGGCGACACCCGTCGAGGGGCCAACGTCCTGACTTTC; CDR3: CASNLTGGDTRRGANVLTF
D: TRBD2; size: .; J: TRBJ2-1; V: TRBV27; DNA: TGTGCCAGCAGCCGTGGGACTAGCGGATACAATGAGCAGTTCTTC; CDR3: CASSRGTSGYNEQFF
D: TRBD2; size: .; J: TRBJ2-7; V: TRBV27; DNA: TGTGCCAGCAGCCTCCGGGTGTTGCGGGAGATAGCCTACGAGCAGTACTTC; CDR3: CASSLRVLREIAYEQYF
D: .; size: .; J: TRBJ2-5; V: TRBV4-1; DNA: TGCGCCAGCAGCCCTTATGGCGCGGAAGAGACCCAGTACTTC; CDR3: CASSPYGAEETQYF
D: TRBD1; size: .; J: TRBJ2-1; V: TRBV5-1; DNA: TGCGCCAGCAGCTCCCAACAGGGGGCGATGAATGAGCAGTTCTTC; CDR3: CASSSQQGAMNEQFF
D: .; size: few; J: TRBJ1-2; V: TRBV25-1; DNA: TGTGCCAGCCTTGGACAGACCGCAACCCTCTATGGCTACACCTTC; CDR3: CASLGQTATLYGYTF
D: .; size: .; J: TRBJ2-2; V: TRBV4-1; DNA: TGCGCCAGCAGCCAGCGGGCCATTACGAACACCGGGGAGCTGTTTTTT; CDR3: CASSQRAITNTGELFF
D: .; size: .; J: TRBJ2-7; V: TRBV10-3; DNA: TGTGCCATCAGTGAGTCGTGGAGGGGTCCCTACGAGCAGTACTTC; CDR3: CAISESWRGPYEQYF
D: .; size: .; J: TRBJ2-1; V: TRBV18; DNA: TGTGCCAGCTCACCACGAAGGGGGACTGAGCAGTTCTTC; CDR3: CASSPRRGTEQFF
D: TRBD2; size: .; J: TRBJ2-3; V: TRBV6-1; DNA: TGTGCCAGCGTCCCTAGCGGGACTACAGATACGCAGTATTTT; CDR3: CASVPSGTTDTQYF
D: TRBD2; size: .; J: TRBJ2-7; V: TRBV19; DNA: TGTGCCAGTAGTATCCGGGCGGGAGCTGCCTACGAGCAGTACTTC; CDR3: CASSIRAGAAYEQYF
D: .; size: .; J: TRBJ2-7; V: TRBV19; DNA: TGTGCCAGTAGTATGAGGACAGATCTCTACGAGCAGTACTTC; CDR3: CASSMRTDLYEQYF
D: .; size: .; J: TRBJ1-2; V: TRBV27; DNA: TGTGCCAGCAGTACCCTCATGCCAGGGTCCTATGGCTACACCTTC; CDR3: CASSTLMPGSYGYTF
D: TRBD2; size: .; J: TRBJ2-5; V: TRBV28; DNA: TGTGCCAGCACCATGACTAGCGGAAACCAAGAGACCCAGTACTTC; CDR3: CASTMTSGNQETQYF
D: .; size: .; J: TRBJ2-7; V: TRBV9; DNA: TGTGCCAGCAGCGTTACAGGATCCTCCTACGAGCAGTACTTC; CDR3: CASSVTGSSYEQYF
D: TRBD2; size: .; J: TRBJ2-3; V: TRBV7-3; DNA: TGTGCCAGCAGCTCCGGAGCGGGAGGGCGCACAGATACGCAGTATTTT; CDR3: CASSSGAGGRTDTQYF
D: .; size: .; J: TRBJ2-1; V: TRBV5-4; DNA: TGTGCCAGCAGCTTTGATAGCGGAGCCCACAATGAGCAGTTCTTC; CDR3: CASSFDSGAHNEQFF
D: .; size: .; J: TRBJ1-1; V: TRBV28; DNA: TGTGCCAGCAGCCGGGAACTGAAGAACACTGAAGCTTTCTTT; CDR3: CASSRELKNTEAFF
D: TRBD1; size: .; J: TRBJ1-5; V: TRBV10-3; DNA: TGTGCCATCAGTGGGAGGACAGGGACGAATCAGCCCCAGCATTTT; CDR3: CAISGRTGTNQPQHF